Below, 27 T cell receptor beta chains from the same sample are listed, as sequenced in a study of graft-versus-host responses after intestinal transplantation. These receptors have no known antigen. Generated by immunoSEQ multiplex PCR, the TCRdb table keeps only in-frame clones and is missing some. The sample has roughly 110,000 clones; around 90% are singletons. The input for sequencing was unstimulated CD4+ T cells sorted from spleen or lymph node cells, taken before transplant. The receptors derive from a human donor who was the organ donor for an intestinal transplant.

In this sample, this clone turned up a few times. CDR3 loop: CASSWAGELFF. In DNA, the CDR3 is TGTGCCAGCTCATGGGCCGGGGAGCTGTTTTTT. The chain links TRBV18 to TRBJ2-2; the D is unclear. V was trimmed by 5 bases and J by 6 bases, leaving 4 bases between them. CDR3 length: 11 residues. Germline CDR1 and CDR2: KGHSH and LQKENI.

This chain connects TRBV5-1 to TRBJ2-1; 7 bases are a match to TRBD2. Germline trimming cut 2 bases from V and 4 bases from J; bases unmatched to any gene: 12. This CDR3 has 17 residues. Germline V gene lookup returns CDR1 SGHRS and CDR2 YFSETQ. CDR3 loop: CASSFGTTRGAYNEQFF. The CDR3 nucleotides are TGCGCCAGCAGCTTCGGGACTACCCGTGGTGCGTACAATGAGCAGTTCTTC.

V usage is TRBV7-9 and J usage is TRBJ1-5; D not certain. Between the trimmed V and J ends, which lost 2 bases and 4 bases, there was a span of 6 bases. The length of the CDR3 is 13 residues. Germline CDR1 reads SEHNR; CDR2 reads FQNEAQ (reference sequence). The DNA of the CDR3 is TGTGCCAGCAGCTTAAATGAGAATCAGCCCCAGCATTTT. Amino acid sequence: CASSLNENQPQHF.

This clone was seen a few times. The CDR3 region is CASSPAQGGGYTF. CDR3 DNA: TGTGCCAGCAGCCCCGCGCAGGGGGGTGGCTACACCTTC. V is TRBV27 and J is TRBJ1-2; 7 bases map to TRBD1. In germline, CDR1 is MNHEY, CDR2 SMNVEV (reference sequence). CDR3 length: 13 amino acids. After removal of 6 bases from V and 7 bases from J, the junction contained 8 bases not matched to a gene.

The rearrangement joins TRBV9 to TRBJ2-1; no definite D call. This CDR3 comprises 14 residues. The germline V gene encodes CDR1 SGDLS and CDR2 YYNGEE. V dropped 0 bases and J dropped 1 base, with 5 bases sitting between them. The CDR3: CASSVEVSYNEQFF. The DNA for the CDR3 is TGTGCCAGCAGCGTAGAAGTATCCTACAATGAGCAGTTCTTC. Based on the CDR3 plus reference TRBV9 and TRBJ2-1, the full variable domain is DSGVTQTPKHLITATGQRVTLRCSPRSGDLSVYWYQQSLDQGLQFLIQYYNGEERAKGNILERFSAQQFPDLHSELNLSSLELGDSALYFCASSVEVSYNEQFFGPGTRLTVL.

About this clone itself: Additional DNA sequences in this sample encode the identical CDR3. The chain couples TRBV5-1 to TRBJ2-7; 7 bases are a match to TRBD1. Looked up from germline, CDR1 is SGHRS and CDR2 is YFSETQ. This CDR3 comprises 14 residues. J lost 1 base, V lost 0 bases, and 1 base had no gene match. Here the CDR3 DNA reads TGCGCCAGCAGCTTGGGACAGGGTTCCTACGAGCAGTACTTC. Its translation is CASSLGQGSYEQYF.

The gene calls are TRBV15 and TRBJ1-1; D perhaps matches TRBD1 (6 bases). The CDR3 length is 14 residues. Deletions cut 3 bases from V and 1 base from J, with 9 bases between. Germline V gene data show CDR1 as LNHNV and CDR2 as YYDKDF (reference sequence). The DNA of the CDR3 is TGTGCCACCAGCAGCGGGACACCGAACACTGAAGCTTTCTTT. This codes for CATSSGTPNTEAFF.

This rearrangement joins TRBV2 to TRBJ1-6, with 9 bases lining up with TRBD1. Germline CDR1 SNHLY, CDR2 FYNNEI. This CDR3 is built from 14 residues. The junction had 6 bases not matched to a gene; V was cut back by 5 bases and J by 10 bases. CDR3 in amino acids: CASSNRGLDSPLHF. The CDR3 nucleotides are TGTGCCAGCAGTAACAGGGGGCTTGACTCACCCCTCCACTTT.

The V and J genes are TRBV6-5 and TRBJ2-3, with no clear D. Trimming took 2 bases from V and 2 from J, leaving 8 bases between them. There are 14 residues in the CDR3. Per germline, CDR1 MNHEY and CDR2 SVGAGI. The chain's CDR3 is CASSYRGSTDTQYF. In DNA form, the CDR3 reads TGTGCCAGCAGTTACCGCGGCTCCACAGATACGCAGTATTTT.

V and J are TRBV4-2 and TRBJ1-4; a weak D match, TRBD1 (6 bases). The CDR3 has 16 residues. The germline CDR1 and CDR2 sequences are LGHNA and YNFKEQ. V lost 0 bases and J lost 8, with 16 bases in between. The CDR3 reads CASSQDRGQGGEKLFF. DNA of the CDR3: TGTGCCAGCAGCCAAGATAGGGGACAAGGGGGAGAAAAACTGTTTTTT.

DNA for the CDR3: TGTGCCTGGGCGTTGAACTATGGCTACACCTTC. Amino acids: CAWALNYGYTF. The V gene is TRBV30, the J gene TRBJ1-2; no reliable D call. This CDR3 has 11 amino acids. Germline CDR1 reads GTSNPN; CDR2 reads SVGIG (reference sequence). Trimming pared 5 bases from V and 2 bases from J, leaving 6 bases between.

The CDR3 is CASSYLQGQPQHF. The CDR3 region has the DNA TGTGCCAGCAGTTACTTACAGGGTCAGCCCCAGCATTTT. The chain carries TRBV6-5 and TRBJ1-5; D may be TRBD1 (6 bases). Germline-derived CDR1 and CDR2 are MNHEY and SVGAGI. This CDR3 has 13 residues. V was shortened by 1 base and J by 6 bases, with 7 bases between the two germline ends.

V is TRBV28 and J is TRBJ2-1; tentatively, D is TRBD2 (6 bases). Germline CDR1 and CDR2: MDHEN and SYDVKM. The CDR3 extends over 15 amino acids. Trimming removed 9 bases from V and 4 bases from J, with 19 bases in between. CDR3: CASTLGGTQYNEQFF. In DNA, the CDR3 is TGTGCCAGTACCCTTGGGGGGACCCAATACAATGAGCAGTTCTTC.

The V gene is TRBV7-2, the J gene TRBJ2-3; the match to TRBD2 covers 8 bases. With V trimmed by 1 base and J by 11 bases, 14 bases remained unmatched. There are 16 residues in the CDR3. Germline loops: CDR1 SGHTA, CDR2 FQGNSA. CDR3 residues: CASSLVSREAGPGQYF. CDR3 nucleotides: TGTGCCAGCAGCTTAGTTTCGCGGGAGGCCGGACCTGGGCAGTATTTT.

This clone was seen just once. V is TRBV7-8 and J is TRBJ1-5; tentative D call: TRBD1 (6 bases). Trimming pared 4 bases from V and 7 bases from J, leaving 29 bases between. CDR1 is SGHVS, CDR2 FQNEAQ, per germline. The CDR3 is 19 amino acids. The CDR3 DNA follows: TGTGCCAGCAGCTCCCCTCTTTTAGGGCAGGGGCCCCTCGGACAGCCCCAGCATTTT. This codes for CASSSPLLGQGPLGQPQHF.

The chain carries TRBV2 and TRBJ2-7; D possibly corresponds to TRBD2 (5 bases). Looked up from germline, CDR1 is SNHLY and CDR2 is FYNNEI. The V gene lost 3 bases and the J gene lost 2 bases, with 14 bases spanning the gap. This CDR3 is built from 15 residues. The CDR3 region has the DNA TGTGCCAGCAGTGACCGGACTCTCCTTCCCTACGAGCAGTACTTC. This translates into CASSDRTLLPYEQYF.

V is TRBV7-3 and J is TRBJ2-2, with 8 bases fitting TRBD1. This CDR3 spans 15 amino acids. After removal of 4 bases from V and 4 bases from J, the junction contained 5 bases not matched to a gene. Germline V gene sequence: CDR1 SGHTA, CDR2 FQGTGA. For the CDR3, the DNA is TGTGCCAGCAGCTCGACAGGGGTTACCACCGGGGAGCTGTTTTTT. Residues: CASSSTGVTTGELFF.

V is TRBV7-2 and J is TRBJ2-7, with D tentatively TRBD2 (6 bases). This CDR3 is built from 15 residues. With 1 base removed from V and 4 bases from J, the gap between germline ends came to 14 bases. From germline, CDR1 is SGHTA and CDR2 FQGNSA. The CDR3 spells CASSLGDSKLYEQYF. The CDR3, as DNA: TGTGCCAGCAGCTTAGGGGACTCTAAACTATACGAGCAGTACTTC.

The chain uses TRBV30 and TRBJ1-5, with D possibly TRBD1 on 6 matching bases. The V gene lost 3 bases and the J gene lost 4 bases, with 10 bases spanning the gap. Germline CDR1 GTSNPN, CDR2 SVGIG (reference sequence). The CDR3 contains 13 residues. The CDR3 sequence: CAWRGGRNQPQHF. CDR3 sequence (DNA): TGTGCCTGGAGAGGGGGACGAAATCAGCCCCAGCATTTT.

This sequence joins TRBV5-1 and TRBJ1-1, with D tentatively TRBD1 (6 bases). The CDR3 covers 15 residues. Trimming shortened V by 2 bases and J by 3 bases, and 14 bases separated the two germline ends. Germline CDR1 is SGHRS and CDR2 is YFSETQ. Written as DNA, the CDR3 is TGCGCCAGCAGCTTCCGGACAGATCGGTACACTGAAGCTTTCTTT. It codes for CASSFRTDRYTEAFF. The complete variable domain, with remaining parts taken from reference TRBV5-1 and TRBJ1-1, reads KAGVTQTPRYLIKTRGQQVTLSCSPISGHRSVSWYQQTPGQGLQFLFEYFSETQRNKGNFPGRFSGRQFSNSRSEMNVSTLELGDSALYLCASSFRTDRYTEAFFGQGTRLTVV.

This clone was counted once. The chain is built from TRBV10-1 and TRBJ2-3, with D perhaps assigned TRBD1 or TRBD2 (5 bases each). Germline V gene lookup returns CDR1 WNHNN and CDR2 SYGVQD (reference sequence). Trimming left V 7 bases short and J 0 bases short, with 11 bases between. The CDR3 runs 14 residues. The CDR3 is CASKRGVSTDTQYF. The CDR3 bases are TGCGCCAGCAAGAGAGGGGTTAGCACAGATACGCAGTATTTT.

V is TRBV27 and J is TRBJ1-6; D uncertain. Per germline, CDR1 MNHEY and CDR2 SMNVEV (reference sequence). There are 15 residues in the CDR3. V was clipped by 3 bases and J by 10 bases, with 16 bases between them. CDR3 residues: CASSLNKANRSPLHF. As DNA, the CDR3 is TGTGCCAGCAGTTTGAATAAGGCGAATCGGTCACCCCTCCACTTT.

The chain links TRBV6-1 to TRBJ2-1; 7 bases match TRBD1. The CDR3 contains 19 residues. Germline V gene data show CDR1 as MNHNS and CDR2 as SASEGT. V was clipped by 4 bases and J by 3 bases; unmatched bases: 18. The CDR3 DNA is TGTGCCAGCAGTGCAAGGTATGGGACAGAAAGCACTTACTACAATGAGCAGTTCTTC. Residues: CASSARYGTESTYYNEQFF.

This rearrangement joins TRBV6-5 to TRBJ2-6, with no clear D. The CDR3 sequence is 16 residues long. Trimming took off 0 bases at V and 0 bases at J, with 6 bases between the two ends. Per the germline V gene, CDR1 is MNHEY and CDR2 is SVGAGI. CDR3 in DNA: TGTGCCAGCAGTTACTCGAGAACCTCTGGGGCCAACGTCCTGACTTTC. It specifies CASSYSRTSGANVLTF.

The chain carries TRBV19 and TRBJ2-5; D gene uncertain. CDR3 length equals 15 residues. Per the germline V gene, CDR1 is LNHDA and CDR2 is SQIVND (reference sequence). Trimming took 5 bases from V and 4 from J, leaving 17 bases between them. The CDR3 DNA reads as TGTGCCAGTAGTCCTGGGCCGCCCCACGGAGAGACCCAGTACTTC. Encoded protein: CASSPGPPHGETQYF.

The rearrangement joins TRBV6-5 to TRBJ1-2; tentatively, D is TRBD1 (5 bases). Trimming shortened V by 6 bases and J by 8 bases, and 13 bases separated the two germline ends. CDR1 is MNHEY and CDR2 is SVGAGI in the germline V gene. CDR3 length equals 12 residues. The CDR3 here is CASRGQGGGYTF. In nucleotides, the CDR3 is TGTGCCAGCAGAGGCCAGGGCGGCGGCTACACCTTC.

V is TRBV7-6 and J is TRBJ1-4, with TRBD1 matching over 7 bases. V shed 6 bases and J 4 bases; nucleotides not matched to a gene: 8. The CDR3 is 15 residues long. The germline V gene encodes CDR1 SGHVS and CDR2 FNYEAQ. CDR3 in DNA: TGTGCCAGCAGTTCTCGGACAGGTGGTAATGAAAAACTGTTTTTT. Translation: CASSSRTGGNEKLFF.